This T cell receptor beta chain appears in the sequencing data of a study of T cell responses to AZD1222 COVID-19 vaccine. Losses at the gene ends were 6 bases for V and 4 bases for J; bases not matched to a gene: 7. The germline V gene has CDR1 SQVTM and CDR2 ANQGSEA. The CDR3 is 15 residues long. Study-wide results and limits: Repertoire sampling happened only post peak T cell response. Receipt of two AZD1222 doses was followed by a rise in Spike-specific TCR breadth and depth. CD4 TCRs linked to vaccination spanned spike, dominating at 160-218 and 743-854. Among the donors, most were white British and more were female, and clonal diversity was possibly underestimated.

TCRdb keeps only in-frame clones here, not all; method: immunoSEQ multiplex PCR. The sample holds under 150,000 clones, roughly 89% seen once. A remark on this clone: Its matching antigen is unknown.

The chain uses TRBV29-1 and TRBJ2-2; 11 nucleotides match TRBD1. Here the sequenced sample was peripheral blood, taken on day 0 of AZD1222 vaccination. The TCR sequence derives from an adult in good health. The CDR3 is CSVASGTGGTGELFF. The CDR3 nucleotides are TGCAGCGTAGCTTCCGGGACAGGGGGCACCGGGGAGCTGTTTTTT.